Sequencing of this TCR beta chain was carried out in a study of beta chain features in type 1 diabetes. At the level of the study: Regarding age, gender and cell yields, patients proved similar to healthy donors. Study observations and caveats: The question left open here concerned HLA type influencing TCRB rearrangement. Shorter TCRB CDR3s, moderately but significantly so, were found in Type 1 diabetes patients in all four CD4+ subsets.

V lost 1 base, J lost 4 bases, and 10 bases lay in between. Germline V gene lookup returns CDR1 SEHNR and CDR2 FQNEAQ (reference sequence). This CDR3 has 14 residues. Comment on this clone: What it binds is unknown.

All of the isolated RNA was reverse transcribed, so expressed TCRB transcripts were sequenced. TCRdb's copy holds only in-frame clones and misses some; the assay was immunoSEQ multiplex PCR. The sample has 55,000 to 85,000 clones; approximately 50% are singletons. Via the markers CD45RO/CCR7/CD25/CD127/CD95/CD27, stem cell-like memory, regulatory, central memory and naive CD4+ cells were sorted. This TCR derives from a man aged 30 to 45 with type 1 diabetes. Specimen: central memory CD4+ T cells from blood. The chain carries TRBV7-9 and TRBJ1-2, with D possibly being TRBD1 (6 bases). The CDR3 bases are TGTGCCAGCAGCTTAGGGGGGCTTGGCTATGGCTACACCTTC. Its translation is CASSLGGLGYGYTF.